A single sample is the source of the 23 T cell receptor beta chains below, sequenced in a study of blood T cell repertoires in COVID-19. Using immunoSEQ multiplex PCR, the repertoire was profiled, and TCRdb retains in-frame clones only, with some absent. The table records 210,000 or so clones, 81% of them present only once. The sample was PBMCs or T cells enriched from blood (not recorded which). These receptors were obtained from a woman between 45 and 60 years old with acute COVID-19.

This clone was detected a few times. The V call is TRBV12-5, the J call TRBJ1-2, with D perhaps matching TRBD1 (6 bases). This CDR3 comprises 14 residues. The V gene lost 6 bases and the J gene lost 4 bases, with 15 bases spanning the gap. Germline-derived CDR1 and CDR2 are LGHNT and FRNRAP. CDR3 sequence (DNA): TGTGCTAGTGGCCCACAGGGTGGCGGCTATGGCTACACCTTC. Its translation is CASGPQGGGYGYTF.

This clone was seen just once. This chain joins TRBV18 and TRBJ1-1, with 7 nucleotides matching TRBD1. V shed 6 bases and J 4 bases; nucleotides not matched to a gene: 11. CDR3 size: 15 residues. Germline V gene data show CDR1 as KGHSH and CDR2 as LQKENI. CDR3 residues: CASSHDRAEVTEAFF. The CDR3, as DNA: TGTGCCAGCTCTCACGACAGGGCAGAGGTCACTGAAGCTTTCTTT. Complete variable domain (other parts from reference TRBV18 and TRBJ1-1): NAGVMQNPRHLVRRRGQEARLRCSPMKGHSHVYWYRQLPEEGLKFMVYLQKENIIDESGMPKERFSAEFPKEGPSILRIQQVVRGDSAAYFCASSHDRAEVTEAFFGQGTRLTVV.

V gene TRBV5-1 combines with J gene TRBJ1-1, with 10 nucleotides matching TRBD1. Germline CDR1 reads SGHRS; CDR2 reads YFSETQ. V lost 4 bases and J lost 3; bases outside the gene matches: 6. This CDR3 is built from 15 residues. CDR3 protein: CASSRDRGLYTEAFF. The CDR3 DNA reads as TGCGCCAGCAGCCGGGACAGGGGACTATACACTGAAGCTTTCTTT.

This clone was observed a few times. V usage is TRBV28 and J usage is TRBJ2-1, with D uncertain. From germline, CDR1 is MDHEN and CDR2 SYDVKM. Trimming removed 3 bases at V and 9 bases at J, with 9 bases between. The CDR3 spans 12 residues. This chain's CDR3 is CASSFLTGEQFF. Here the CDR3 DNA reads TGTGCCAGCAGTTTCCTAACTGGTGAGCAGTTCTTC.

The J gene is TRBJ1-5, the V gene TRBV5-4; D is possibly TRBD1 (6 bases). This CDR3 contains 13 residues. V lost 4 bases and J lost 7, with 12 bases in between. CDR1 SGHNT and CDR2 YYREEE come from the germline V gene (reference sequence). CDR3 in amino acids: CASSIQGIQPQHF. The CDR3 nucleotides read TGTGCCAGCAGCATACAGGGAATCCAGCCCCAGCATTTT. Variable domain in full (rest from reference TRBV5-4 and TRBJ1-5): ETGVTQSPTHLIKTRGQQVTLRCSSQSGHNTVSWYQQALGQGPQFIFQYYREEENGRGNFPPRFSGLQFPNYSSELNVNALELDDSALYLCASSIQGIQPQHFGDGTRLSIL.

The rearrangement uses TRBV28 and TRBJ2-7; 8 bases agree with TRBD2. This CDR3 has 17 amino acids. Germline V gene data show CDR1 as MDHEN and CDR2 as SYDVKM. With 8 bases clipped from V and 3 bases from J, the junction kept 18 bases outside the gene matches. The CDR3 DNA is TGTGCCAGCTCCATTCGGCATAGCGGGAAGGGGGTCTACGAGCAGTACTTC. Its protein product is CASSIRHSGKGVYEQYF.

V usage is TRBV28 and J usage is TRBJ2-5, with 13 bases lining up with TRBD2. The trim removed 5 bases at V and 4 bases at J, leaving 13 bases unmatched. The CDR3 consists of 18 residues. Germline V CDR1 and CDR2: MDHEN, SYDVKM. CDR3 DNA: TGTGCCAGCAGTACTCTGGGACTAGCGGGGAGCCTTCCAGAGACCCAGTACTTC. This encodes CASSTLGLAGSLPETQYF.

The rearrangement uses TRBV3-1 (or the pseudogene TRBV3-2) and TRBJ1-2; possibly TRBD1 for D (5 bases). This CDR3 has 15 residues. CDR1 LGHDT and CDR2 YNNKEL come from the germline V gene (reference sequence). Trimming took 7 bases from V and 2 from J, leaving 17 bases between them. CDR3: CASTHFGRANYGYTF. As DNA, the CDR3 is TGTGCCAGCACCCACTTCGGCAGGGCCAACTATGGCTACACCTTC.

The J gene is TRBJ2-7, the V gene TRBV18; D is perhaps TRBD2 (6 bases). The CDR3 has 15 residues. Per the germline V gene, CDR1 is KGHSH and CDR2 is LQKENI. V lost 3 bases to trimming and J lost 9 bases, with 21 bases between them. The CDR3 protein is CASSPLQEGPPAQYF. CDR3 DNA: TGTGCCAGCTCACCTCTCCAGGAGGGTCCTCCGGCGCAGTACTTC.

The chain recombines TRBV20-1 with TRBJ1-1; D gene ambiguous. V was clipped by 5 bases and J by 6 bases, with 7 bases between them. The CDR3 loop spans 10 amino acids. Germline values: CDR1 DFQATT, CDR2 SNEGSKA (reference sequence). The CDR3 nucleotides are TGCAGTGCTCAGGTCCCTGAAGCTTTCTTT. This codes for CSAQVPEAFF.

The CDR3 DNA follows: TGTGCCATCAGGGCCGGCGGGGTGCTCGCAGATACGCAGTATTTT. The encoded protein is CAIRAGGVLADTQYF. The chain is built from TRBV10-3 and TRBJ2-3; weak D call: TRBD2 (6 bases). The CDR3 spans 15 residues. Trimming took 6 bases from V and 4 from J, leaving 17 bases between them. Germline V CDR1 and CDR2: ENHRY, SYGVKD.

The chain has TRBV29-1 and TRBJ2-7; D is perhaps TRBD1 (6 bases). The CDR3 runs to 13 residues. The germline CDR1 and CDR2 sequences are SQVTM and ANQGSEA. Trimming left V 1 base short and J 3 bases short, with 10 bases between. CDR3 region: CSVEGQGFYEQYF. CDR3 nucleotide sequence: TGCAGCGTTGAAGGTCAGGGGTTCTACGAGCAGTACTTC.

The chain couples TRBV20-1 to TRBJ2-7; D remains ambiguous. V gave up 5 bases and J gave up 5 bases, with 10 bases separating them. Germline CDR1 and CDR2: DFQATT and SNEGSKA (reference sequence). The length of the CDR3 is 11 residues. Here the CDR3 DNA reads TGCAGTGCTGACTTGGTTAACGAGCAGTACTTC. Its translation: CSADLVNEQYF.

The chain employs TRBV7-9 and TRBJ2-3; 9 positions match TRBD1. The CDR3 runs 15 residues. V lost 3 bases to trimming and J lost 4 bases; unmatched junction nucleotides: 5. Germline CDR1 is SEHNR and CDR2 is FQNEAQ (reference sequence). The CDR3 sequence is CASSFSDRGADTQYF. CDR3 bases: TGTGCCAGCAGCTTCAGTGACAGGGGGGCAGATACGCAGTATTTT.

This clone has just a few counts. This CDR3 is CASSTDRASYGYTF. CDR3 DNA sequence: TGTGCCAGCAGCACAGACAGGGCTAGCTATGGCTACACCTTC. The genes are TRBV7-2 and TRBJ1-2, with 7 bases aligning to TRBD1. The junction had 7 bases not matched to a gene; V was cut back by 5 bases and J by 4 bases. Germline V gene sequence: CDR1 SGHTA, CDR2 FQGNSA. This CDR3 region has 14 residues. Full variable domain (remainder filled in from reference TRBV7-2 and TRBJ1-2): GAGVSQSPSNKVTEKGKDVELRCDPISGHTALYWYRQSLGQGLEFLIYFQGNSAPDKSGLPSDRFSAERTGGSVSTLTIQRTQQEDSAVYLCASSTDRASYGYTFGSGTRLTVV.

On this clone itself: A junction boundary mismatches the germline segment, possibly from a read error. The chain couples TRBV6-5 to TRBJ2-1; D perhaps matches TRBD2 (6 bases). The germline gives CDR1 MNHEY, CDR2 SVGAGI. This CDR3 is built from 14 residues. CDR3 loop: CASSHSGTPPGILF. In DNA, the CDR3 is TGTGCCAGCAGTCATAGCGGTACCCCGCCGGGTATTCTCTTC.

This sequence joins TRBV4-2 and TRBJ2-1; TRBD2 agrees at 13 bases. Losses at the gene ends were 0 bases for V and 8 bases for J; bases not matched to a gene: 4. The germline V gene has CDR1 LGHNA and CDR2 YNFKEQ. This CDR3 is 16 amino acids long. The CDR3 protein is CASSQEGLAGSHEQFF. The CDR3 DNA follows: TGTGCCAGCAGCCAAGAGGGACTAGCGGGAAGCCATGAGCAGTTCTTC.

The count of this clone is one. The chain employs TRBV7-3 and TRBJ2-2; 11 nucleotides match TRBD2. From germline, CDR1 is SGHTA and CDR2 FQGTGA. V lost 5 bases to trimming and J lost 4 bases; unmatched junction nucleotides: 12. The CDR3 runs to 18 residues. CDR3: CASSPVAGGLGSTGELFF. CDR3 nucleotides: TGTGCCAGCAGCCCGGTAGCGGGAGGGCTGGGAAGCACCGGGGAGCTGTTTTTT.

This clone appeared a few times. The chain joins TRBV30 to TRBJ2-7; possible D gene TRBD2, 5 bases. The CDR3 consists of 12 residues. Germline CDR1 reads GTSNPN; CDR2 reads SVGIG (reference sequence). Trimming left V 0 bases short and J 12 bases short, with 15 bases between. CDR3 sequence: CAWSVDGERRYF. Written as DNA, the CDR3 is TGTGCCTGGAGTGTAGACGGGGAGCGGCGGTACTTC.

The chain carries TRBV11-2 and TRBJ2-1; D gene unclear. The CDR3 is made up of 16 amino acids. Per the germline V gene, CDR1 is SGHAT and CDR2 is FQNNGV. The ends were cut back, 7 bases at V and 0 bases at J, with 16 bases in the middle. CDR3 DNA sequence: TGTGCCAGCACCACTACTTCCCTTAACTCCTACAATGAGCAGTTCTTC. Its translation is CASTTTSLNSYNEQFF.

The chain carries TRBV18 and TRBJ1-1, with 7 positions matching TRBD1. The V segment lost 5 bases and the J segment 6 bases; nucleotides outside the gene matches: 3. The germline V gene has CDR1 KGHSH and CDR2 LQKENI. The CDR3 totals 12 residues. For the CDR3, the DNA is TGTGCCAGCTCATTGCAGGGGGCTGAAGCTTTCTTT. As protein: CASSLQGAEAFF.

The V call is TRBV5-8, the J call TRBJ2-7; TRBD2 agrees at 10 bases. This CDR3 comprises 16 residues. The V gene end was trimmed by 5 bases and the J gene end by 3 bases; junction bases not matched to a gene: 11. Germline assignment: CDR1 SGHTS and CDR2 YDEGEE. The CDR3 DNA sequence: TGTGCCAGCAGGCGCGACACTAGCGGGACAAGCTACGAGCAGTACTTC. The encoded protein is CASRRDTSGTSYEQYF.

The gene calls are TRBV28 and TRBJ2-7, with D perhaps TRBD2 (6 bases). The length of the CDR3 is 15 residues. CDR1 MDHEN and CDR2 SYDVKM come from the germline V gene. Trimming removed 4 bases from V and 1 base from J, with 14 bases in between. Here the CDR3 DNA reads TGTGCCAGCAGTTCAGGAGGGGCGCTATCCTACGAGCAGTACTTC. Translating it yields CASSSGGALSYEQYF.